These 28 T cell receptor beta chains were all obtained from the same sample, sequenced in a study of blood T cell repertoires in COVID-19. The data were produced by immunoSEQ multiplex PCR, yet TCRdb's version contains in-frame clones alone and is incomplete. This repertoire shows some 180,000 clones, more than 75% found once; its top ten account for nearly 6%. Sequenced sample: peripheral blood. Receptors originate from a woman aged 40-49 years with COVID-19, enrolled during active disease.

V usage is TRBV27 and J usage is TRBJ1-4; 7 positions agree with TRBD1. The V and J ends lost 6 bases and 11 bases, in that order; junction bases with no gene match: 12. This CDR3 is built from 14 residues. CDR1 MNHEY and CDR2 SMNVEV come from the germline V gene (reference sequence). The CDR3: CASSLSPGTEKLFF. The CDR3 DNA reads TGTGCCAGCAGCCTTTCCCCCGGGACAGAGAAACTGTTTTTT.

The V gene is TRBV5-4, the J gene TRBJ2-6; weak D call: TRBD2 (6 bases). Germline assignment: CDR1 SGHNT and CDR2 YYREEE (reference sequence). The CDR3 length is 14 residues. V lost 3 bases and J 4 bases, leaving 8 bases between the germline ends. As DNA, the CDR3 is TGTGCCAGCAGCTGGGACTCCGGGGCCAACGTCCTGACTTTC. Amino acids: CASSWDSGANVLTF. Using reference TRBV5-4 and TRBJ2-6 for the parts outside the CDR3, the full variable domain is ETGVTQSPTHLIKTRGQQVTLRCSSQSGHNTVSWYQQALGQGPQFIFQYYREEENGRGNFPPRFSGLQFPNYSSELNVNALELDDSALYLCASSWDSGANVLTFGAGSRLTVL.

This clone is a singleton in its sample. The J gene is TRBJ1-2, the V gene TRBV4-1; D is perhaps TRBD1 (5 bases). Trimming removed 5 bases at V and 4 bases at J, with 11 bases between. CDR3 size: 13 residues. Germline V gives CDR1 MGHRA, CDR2 YSYEKL. The CDR3 DNA follows: TGCGCCAGCAGCGCGGACACCCTCTATGGCTACACCTTC. It is translated as CASSADTLYGYTF.

The chain employs TRBV15 and TRBJ1-5, with D maybe TRBD1 (6 bases). V was pared by 1 base and J by 6 bases, with 16 bases between. The CDR3 runs 16 residues. CDR1 is LNHNV, CDR2 YYDKDF, per germline (reference sequence). The CDR3 loop is CATSRGGQGKSQPQHF. The CDR3, as DNA: TGTGCCACCAGCAGAGGGGGGCAGGGAAAAAGTCAGCCCCAGCATTTT.

The chain combines TRBV12-3 or TRBV12-4 with TRBJ1-5; a possible D gene is TRBD1 (5 bases). There are 13 residues in the CDR3. V was pared by 4 bases and J by 8 bases, with 12 bases between. The CDR3 here is CASSSPGLEPQHF. CDR3 DNA: TGTGCCAGCAGTTCGCCAGGGTTGGAGCCCCAGCATTTT.

This clone was counted a few times. The CDR3 protein is CASSLELTGLSGNQPQHF. The CDR3 DNA reads as TGTGCCAGCAGCTTGGAACTTACAGGGTTAAGTGGCAATCAGCCCCAGCATTTT. This chain joins TRBV5-8 and TRBJ1-5, with D possibly matching TRBD1 (6 bases). Germline assignment: CDR1 SGHTS and CDR2 YDEGEE. Trimming took 0 bases from V and 2 from J, leaving 18 bases between them. CDR3 size: 18 residues.

V usage is TRBV3-1 (or the pseudogene TRBV3-2) and J usage is TRBJ1-1; the D gene is possibly TRBD1 (5 bases). V was pared by 4 bases and J by 6 bases, with 9 bases between. CDR3 length equals 12 residues. Germline values: CDR1 LGHDT, CDR2 YNNKEL (reference sequence). The chain's CDR3 is CASSLREAEAFF. The DNA of the CDR3 is TGTGCCAGCAGCCTCAGGGAAGCTGAAGCTTTCTTT.

The CDR3 nucleotides read TGCGCCAGCAGCTTGTCGTCCCAGATCGGGTCCTACGAGCAGTACTTC. It encodes CASSLSSQIGSYEQYF. The chain joins TRBV5-1 to TRBJ2-7; D not certain. Per the germline V gene, CDR1 is SGHRS and CDR2 is YFSETQ. Between the trimmed V and J ends, which lost 1 base and 1 base, there was a span of 15 bases. CDR3 size: 16 residues.

V is TRBV6-1 and J is TRBJ2-2, with 7 bases that match TRBD2. Per germline, CDR1 MNHNS and CDR2 SASEGT. Losses at the gene ends were 4 bases for V and 8 bases for J; bases not matched to a gene: 13. The CDR3 totals 16 residues. The CDR3 DNA is TGTGCCAGCAGTGTATCGAACTCAGCCGGGAGGGGGGAGCTGTTTTTT. It specifies CASSVSNSAGRGELFF.

The chain couples TRBV5-4 to TRBJ1-2; 7 bases fit TRBD1. This CDR3 is built from 15 residues. J lost 5 bases, V lost 3 bases, and 10 bases had no gene match. Germline V gene data show CDR1 as SGHNT and CDR2 as YYREEE (reference sequence). The CDR3 DNA reads TGTGCCAGCAGCTCCCGACAGGGTAAAATTTATGGCTACACCTTC. Translated: CASSSRQGKIYGYTF.

V gene TRBV5-6 combines with J gene TRBJ1-1; 8 bases are a match to TRBD1. Germline V lookup: CDR1 SGHDT, CDR2 YYEEEE. V lost 0 bases, J lost 11 bases, and 3 bases stayed unmatched. The CDR3 sequence is 12 residues long. The CDR3 sequence is CASSLADRVAFF. The CDR3 nucleotides read TGTGCCAGCAGCTTGGCGGACAGGGTGGCTTTCTTT. Full variable domain (rest looked up from reference TRBV5-6 and TRBJ1-1): DAGVTQSPTHLIKTRGQQVTLRCSPKSGHDTVSWYQQALGQGPQFIFQYYEEEERQRGNFPDRFSGHQFPNYSSELNVNALLLGDSALYLCASSLADRVAFFGQGTRLTVV.

The chain combines TRBV18 with TRBJ2-5; 7 nucleotides align to TRBD1. The CDR3 runs to 16 residues. Losses at the gene ends were 3 bases for V and 5 bases for J; bases not matched to a gene: 12. From germline, CDR1 is KGHSH and CDR2 LQKENI. CDR3 nucleotide sequence: TGTGCCAGCTCACCGAGAGGACAGGTCCTTCTCGAGACCCAGTACTTC. Its protein is CASSPRGQVLLETQYF.

The rearrangement joins TRBV7-3 to TRBJ1-1, with D perhaps TRBD1 (5 bases). CDR1 is SGHTA and CDR2 is FQGTGA in the germline V gene. V gave up 5 bases and J gave up 1 base, with 8 bases separating them. This CDR3 contains 13 residues. The CDR3 DNA reads as TGTGCCAGCAGCCCAGGACAGAACACTGAAGCTTTCTTT. Translating it yields CASSPGQNTEAFF.

This chain links TRBV5-1 with TRBJ2-3; perhaps TRBD1 as D (6 bases). This CDR3 is 14 amino acids long. Germline CDR1 reads SGHRS; CDR2 reads YFSETQ. Trimming pared 4 bases from V and 5 bases from J, leaving 14 bases between. CDR3 region: CASSEWEGGDTQYF. Here the CDR3 DNA reads TGCGCCAGCAGCGAATGGGAAGGGGGAGATACGCAGTATTTT.

This chain joins TRBV5-1 and TRBJ2-3; D perhaps matches TRBD1 (6 bases). From germline, CDR1 is SGHRS and CDR2 YFSETQ. The CDR3 sequence is 14 residues long. V was cut by 9 bases and J by 3 bases, with 17 bases left in between. CDR3 protein: CATSGVQPTDTQYF. The CDR3 DNA is TGCGCCACCTCAGGGGTCCAACCGACAGATACGCAGTATTTT.

In this sample, this clone turned up once. The chain joins TRBV30 to TRBJ1-2; 9 positions match TRBD1. The V and J ends lost 3 bases and 7 bases, in that order; junction bases with no gene match: 6. CDR1 is GTSNPN, CDR2 SVGIG, per germline (reference sequence). The CDR3 is made up of 13 amino acids. The CDR3 loop is CAWSAQGAFGYTF. The CDR3 nucleotides read TGTGCCTGGAGCGCACAGGGGGCTTTTGGCTACACCTTC. Based on the CDR3 plus reference TRBV30 and TRBJ1-2, the full variable domain is SQTIHQWPATLVQPVGSPLSLECTVEGTSNPNLYWYRQAAGRGLQLLFYSVGIGQISSEVPQNLSASRPQDRQFILSSKKLLLSDSGFYLCAWSAQGAFGYTFGSGTRLTVV.

A note on this clone: Within the sample, other DNA sequences also encode this same CDR3. J is TRBJ2-3 and V is TRBV11-3; the D is unclear. The germline V and J ends were trimmed by 3 bases and 4 bases, with 8 bases remaining between them. Germline CDR1 and CDR2: SGHNT and YENEEA. The CDR3 totals 13 residues. DNA for the CDR3: TGTGCCAGCAGCTTCACTTCGGCAGATACGCAGTATTTT. Residues: CASSFTSADTQYF.

The rearrangement joins TRBV3-1 (or the pseudogene TRBV3-2) to TRBJ2-1; 9 bases line up with TRBD1. The V gene's germline CDR1 is LGHDT and CDR2 YNNKEL (reference sequence). The V and J ends lost 6 bases and 9 bases, in that order; junction bases with no gene match: 12. The CDR3 extends over 15 amino acids. CDR3 sequence reads: CASSSYPGQGPEQFF. For the CDR3, the DNA is TGTGCCAGCAGTTCGTATCCGGGACAGGGACCTGAGCAGTTCTTC.

V usage is TRBV5-1 and J usage is TRBJ1-1, with a tentative D call TRBD1 (6 bases). This CDR3 has 14 amino acids. CDR1 is SGHRS, CDR2 YFSETQ, per germline. Between the trimmed V and J ends, which lost 0 bases and 5 bases, there was a span of 11 bases. CDR3 loop: CASSLAIRGTEAFF. The CDR3 region has the DNA TGCGCCAGCAGCTTGGCTATCAGGGGAACTGAAGCTTTCTTT.

The V gene is TRBV4-1, the J gene TRBJ1-4; D might be TRBD1 (5 bases). Trimming stripped 1 base from V and 8 bases from J, with 17 bases between. Germline values: CDR1 MGHRA, CDR2 YSYEKL. This CDR3 is 16 amino acids long. The chain's CDR3 is CASSQGPGGGGEKLFF. CDR3 DNA sequence: TGCGCCAGCAGCCAAGGACCCGGGGGGGGAGGCGAAAAACTGTTTTTT.

The V call is TRBV5-5, the J call TRBJ1-4, with 7 nucleotides matching TRBD1. The CDR3 runs to 14 residues. Germline CDR1 is SGHKS and CDR2 is YYEKEE (reference sequence). V shed 3 bases, J shed 7 bases, and the junction held 6 bases outside the gene matches. The CDR3: CASSWAGTVEKLFF. The CDR3, as DNA: TGTGCCAGCAGCTGGGCCGGGACAGTTGAAAAACTGTTTTTT.

This chain connects TRBV9 to TRBJ1-3; D is ambiguous. CDR3 size: 15 residues. From germline, CDR1 is SGDLS and CDR2 YYNGEE. Trimming took off 0 bases at V and 4 bases at J, with 11 bases between the two ends. CDR3 bases: TGTGCCAGCAGCGTAGACATCCTCTCAGGAAACACCATATATTTT. Translating it yields CASSVDILSGNTIYF.

Regarding this clone: The sample carries other DNA sequences with the same CDR3. The V gene is TRBV5-1, the J gene TRBJ1-3; 7 bases are a match to TRBD1. This CDR3 is built from 14 residues. Germline loops: CDR1 SGHRS, CDR2 YFSETQ. V lost 4 bases to trimming and J lost 2 bases; unmatched junction nucleotides: 3. Written as DNA, the CDR3 is TGCGCCAGCAGCGTCACAGGGGCTGGAAACACCATATATTTT. Encoded protein: CASSVTGAGNTIYF.

The table lists this clone with a count of one. The chain has TRBV3-1 (or the pseudogene TRBV3-2) and TRBJ1-2, with D unclear. Deletions cut 0 bases from V and 8 bases from J, with 10 bases between. In germline, CDR1 is LGHDT, CDR2 YNNKEL (reference sequence). The CDR3 sequence is 13 residues long. For the CDR3, the DNA is TGTGCCAGCAGCCAAGATTCACAAAGAGGCTACACCTTC. As protein: CASSQDSQRGYTF.

This clone was seen only a few times. The chain employs TRBV7-8 and TRBJ2-2; possibly TRBD2 for D (7 bases). In germline, CDR1 is SGHVS, CDR2 FQNEAQ. This CDR3 has 16 amino acids. With 8 bases removed from V and 3 bases from J, the gap between germline ends came to 19 bases. CDR3 residues: CASLAREGDYTGELFF. The CDR3 bases are TGTGCCAGCCTCGCGAGGGAGGGGGATTACACCGGGGAGCTGTTTTTT.

The chain carries TRBV19 and TRBJ1-4; 7 bases line up with TRBD1. The length of the CDR3 is 14 residues. From germline, CDR1 is LNHDA and CDR2 SQIVND (reference sequence). The V segment lost 3 bases and the J segment 8 bases; nucleotides outside the gene matches: 6. CDR3 in DNA: TGTGCCAGTAGTATCGACAGGGATGGAGAAAAACTGTTTTTT. This codes for CASSIDRDGEKLFF. Full variable domain (outside the CDR3, taken from reference TRBV19 and TRBJ1-4): DGGITQSPKYLFRKEGQNVTLSCEQNLNHDAMYWYRQDPGQGLRLIYYSQIVNDFQKGDIAEGYSVSREKKESFPLTVTSAQKNPTAFYLCASSIDRDGEKLFFGSGTQLSVL.

The chain couples TRBV7-2 to TRBJ2-6; possibly TRBD2 for D (7 bases). Germline V CDR1 and CDR2: SGHTA, FQGNSA. The V and J ends lost 2 bases and 0 bases respectively, with 17 bases between them. The CDR3 contains 19 residues. Here the CDR3 DNA reads TGTGCCAGCAGCTTAATAGCGGGTGGGGGCCTCTCTGGGGCCAACGTCCTGACTTTC. This gives the protein CASSLIAGGGLSGANVLTF.

The chain carries TRBV19 and TRBJ2-7; the match to TRBD2 covers 11 bases. The CDR3 is made up of 16 amino acids. Germline V gene data show CDR1 as LNHDA and CDR2 as SQIVND (reference sequence). J was trimmed by 0 bases and V by 4 bases; bases with no gene match: 5. The CDR3 DNA reads as TGTGCCAGTAGTAGAACGACTAGCGGGATCTCCTACGAGCAGTACTTC. The encoded protein is CASSRTTSGISYEQYF.